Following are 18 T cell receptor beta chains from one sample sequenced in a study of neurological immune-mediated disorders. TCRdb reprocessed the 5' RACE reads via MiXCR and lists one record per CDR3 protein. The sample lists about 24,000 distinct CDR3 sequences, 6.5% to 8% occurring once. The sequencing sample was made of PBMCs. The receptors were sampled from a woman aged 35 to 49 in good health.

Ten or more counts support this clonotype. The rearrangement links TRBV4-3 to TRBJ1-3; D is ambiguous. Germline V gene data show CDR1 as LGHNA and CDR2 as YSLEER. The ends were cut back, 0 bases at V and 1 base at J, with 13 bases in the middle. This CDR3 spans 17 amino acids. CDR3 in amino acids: CASSQDLIGPSGNTIYF. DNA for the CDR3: TGCGCCAGCAGCCAAGATCTTATAGGACCTTCTGGAAACACCATATATTTT.

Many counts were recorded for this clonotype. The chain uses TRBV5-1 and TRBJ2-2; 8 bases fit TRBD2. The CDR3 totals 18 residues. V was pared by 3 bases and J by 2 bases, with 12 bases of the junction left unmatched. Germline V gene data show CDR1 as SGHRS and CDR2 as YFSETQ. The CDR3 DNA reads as TGCGCCAGCAGCTCCATAACCACTAGCGGCTTAAACACCGGGGAGCTGTTTTTT. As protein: CASSSITTSGLNTGELFF.

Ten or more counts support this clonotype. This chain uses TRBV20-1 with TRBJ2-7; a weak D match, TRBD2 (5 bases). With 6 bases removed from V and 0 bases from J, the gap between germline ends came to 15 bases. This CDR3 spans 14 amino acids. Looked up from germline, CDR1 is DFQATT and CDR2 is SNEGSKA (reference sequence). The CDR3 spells CSAPRGIASYEQYF. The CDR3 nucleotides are TGCAGTGCCCCACGGGGTATTGCCTCCTACGAGCAGTACTTC.

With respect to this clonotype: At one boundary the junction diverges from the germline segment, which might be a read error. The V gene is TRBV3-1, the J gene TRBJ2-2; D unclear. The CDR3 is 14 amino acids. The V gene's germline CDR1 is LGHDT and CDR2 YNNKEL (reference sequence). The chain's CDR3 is CANSHLSSTGELFF. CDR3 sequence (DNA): TGTGCCAACAGCCATCTAAGTTCCACCGGGGAGCTGTTTTTT.

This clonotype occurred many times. The CDR3 loop is CASSPFTGEHQPQHF. The DNA of the CDR3 is TGTGCCAGCAGCCCGTTTACAGGGGAGCATCAGCCCCAGCATTTT. V gene TRBV7-9 combines with J gene TRBJ1-5; 7 bases align to TRBD1. The germline V gene encodes CDR1 SEHNR and CDR2 FQNEAQ (reference sequence). Trimming removed 5 bases from V and 5 bases from J; junction bases left unmatched: 9. The CDR3 is 15 amino acids.

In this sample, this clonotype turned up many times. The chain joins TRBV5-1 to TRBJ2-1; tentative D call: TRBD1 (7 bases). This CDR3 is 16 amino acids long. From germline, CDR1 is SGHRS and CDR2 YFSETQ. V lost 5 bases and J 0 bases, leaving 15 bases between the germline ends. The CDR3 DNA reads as TGCGCCAGCAGGCAGGGGGGACTTAGCTCCTACAATGAGCAGTTCTTC. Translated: CASRQGGLSSYNEQFF.

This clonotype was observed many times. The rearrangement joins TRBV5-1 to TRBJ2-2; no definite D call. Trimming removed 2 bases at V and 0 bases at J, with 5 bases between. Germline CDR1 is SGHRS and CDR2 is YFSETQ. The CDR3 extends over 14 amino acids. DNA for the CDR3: TGCGCCAGCAGCTTCGGCTCGAACACCGGGGAGCTGTTTTTT. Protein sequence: CASSFGSNTGELFF.

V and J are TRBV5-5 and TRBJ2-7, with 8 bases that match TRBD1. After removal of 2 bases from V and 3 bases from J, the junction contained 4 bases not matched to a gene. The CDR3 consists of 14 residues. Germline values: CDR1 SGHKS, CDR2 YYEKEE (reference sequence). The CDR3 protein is CASSLRTGIYEQYF. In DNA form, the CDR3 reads TGTGCCAGCAGCTTACGGACAGGGATCTACGAGCAGTACTTC.

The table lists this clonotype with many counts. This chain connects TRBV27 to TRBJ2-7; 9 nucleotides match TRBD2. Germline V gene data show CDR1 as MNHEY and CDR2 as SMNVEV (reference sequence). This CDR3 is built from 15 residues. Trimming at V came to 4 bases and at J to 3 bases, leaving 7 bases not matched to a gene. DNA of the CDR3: TGTGCCAGCAGTTCGCCGGGTAGCGGGAGCTACGAGCAGTACTTC. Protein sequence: CASSSPGSGSYEQYF.

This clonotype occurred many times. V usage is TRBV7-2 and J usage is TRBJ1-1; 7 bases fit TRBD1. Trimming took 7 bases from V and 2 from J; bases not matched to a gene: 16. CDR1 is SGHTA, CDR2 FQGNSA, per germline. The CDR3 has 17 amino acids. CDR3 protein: CASTPGQRAEANTEAFF. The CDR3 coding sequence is TGTGCCAGCACCCCGGGACAGAGGGCCGAGGCAAACACTGAAGCTTTCTTT.

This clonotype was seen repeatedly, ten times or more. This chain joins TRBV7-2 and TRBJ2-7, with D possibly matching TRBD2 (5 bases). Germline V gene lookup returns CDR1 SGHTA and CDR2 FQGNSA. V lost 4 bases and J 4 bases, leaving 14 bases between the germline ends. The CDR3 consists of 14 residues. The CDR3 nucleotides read TGTGCCAGCAGCTCAAACGGCGGAGGATACGAGCAGTACTTC. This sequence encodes CASSSNGGGYEQYF.

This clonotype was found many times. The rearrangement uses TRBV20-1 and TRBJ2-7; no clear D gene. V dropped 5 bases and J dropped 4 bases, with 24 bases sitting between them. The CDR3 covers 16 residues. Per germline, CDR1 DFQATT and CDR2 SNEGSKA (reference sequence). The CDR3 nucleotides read TGCAGTGCTGGATTTTTTGCACAGATTCAACTGTACGAGCAGTACTTC. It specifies CSAGFFAQIQLYEQYF.

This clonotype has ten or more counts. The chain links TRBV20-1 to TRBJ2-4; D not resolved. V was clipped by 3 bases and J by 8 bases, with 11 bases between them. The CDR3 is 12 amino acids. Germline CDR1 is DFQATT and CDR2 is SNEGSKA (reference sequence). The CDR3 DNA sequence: TGCAGTGCTAGGGCCCTCGGAGACATTCAGTACTTC. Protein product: CSARALGDIQYF.

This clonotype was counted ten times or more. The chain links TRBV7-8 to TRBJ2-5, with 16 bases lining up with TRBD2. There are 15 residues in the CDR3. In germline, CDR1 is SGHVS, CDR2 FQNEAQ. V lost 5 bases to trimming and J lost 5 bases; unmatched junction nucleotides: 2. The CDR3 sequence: CASSKGLAGGETQYF. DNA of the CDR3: TGTGCCAGCAGCAAGGGACTAGCGGGAGGGGAGACCCAGTACTTC. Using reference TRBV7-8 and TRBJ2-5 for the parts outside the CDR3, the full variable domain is GAGVSQSPRYKVAKRGQDVALRCDPISGHVSLFWYQQALGQGPEFLTYFQNEAQLDKSGLPSDRFFAERPEGSVSTLKIQRTQQEDSAVYLCASSKGLAGGETQYFGPGTRLLVL.

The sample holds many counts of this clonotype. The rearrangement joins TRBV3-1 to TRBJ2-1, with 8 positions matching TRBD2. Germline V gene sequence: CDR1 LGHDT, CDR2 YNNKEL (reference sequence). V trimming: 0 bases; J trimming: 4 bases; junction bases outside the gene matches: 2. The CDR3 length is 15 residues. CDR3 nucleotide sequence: TGTGCCAGCAGCCAAGAGGGACTAGTTTACAATGAGCAGTTCTTC. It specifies CASSQEGLVYNEQFF.

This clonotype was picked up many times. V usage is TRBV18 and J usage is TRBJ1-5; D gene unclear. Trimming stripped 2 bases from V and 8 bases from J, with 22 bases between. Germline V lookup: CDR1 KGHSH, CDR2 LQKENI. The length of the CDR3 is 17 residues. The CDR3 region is CASSPAPESVGSKPQHF. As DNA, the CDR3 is TGTGCCAGCTCACCAGCCCCAGAGTCGGTCGGGTCTAAGCCCCAGCATTTT.

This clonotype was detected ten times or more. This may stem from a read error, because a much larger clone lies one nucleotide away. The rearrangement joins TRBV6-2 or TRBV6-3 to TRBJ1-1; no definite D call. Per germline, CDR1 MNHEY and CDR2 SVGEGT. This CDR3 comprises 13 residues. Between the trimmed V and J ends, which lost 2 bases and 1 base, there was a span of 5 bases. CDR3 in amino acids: CASSYNGNTEAFF. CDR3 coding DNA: TGTGCCAGCAGTTACAACGGGAACACTGAAGCTTTCTTT.

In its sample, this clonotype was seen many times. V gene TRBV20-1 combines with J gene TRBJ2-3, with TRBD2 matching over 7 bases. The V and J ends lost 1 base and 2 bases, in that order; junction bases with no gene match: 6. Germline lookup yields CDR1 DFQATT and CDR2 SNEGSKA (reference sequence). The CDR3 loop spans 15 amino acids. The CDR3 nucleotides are TGCAGTGCTAGAGTGGGGACTACCTCCACAGATACGCAGTATTTT. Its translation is CSARVGTTSTDTQYF.